Each of the 17 T cell receptor beta chains below was sequenced from the same sample in a study of blood T cell repertoires in COVID-19. Some clones are missing from TCRdb's copy, which holds only in-frame ones; the method was immunoSEQ multiplex PCR. The table shows under 250,000 clones, with about 79% occurring only once. Input material: PBMCs or T cells enriched from blood (not recorded which). The receptors originated from a woman aged 40 to 50 with acute COVID-19.

The chain combines TRBV18 with TRBJ1-3, with TRBD1 identical over 8 bases. The CDR3 sequence is 15 residues long. CDR1 and CDR2 from the germline V gene are KGHSH and LQKENI. With 5 bases clipped from V and 0 bases from J, the junction kept 3 bases outside the gene matches. CDR3 amino acids: CASSNGQGSGNTIYF. The CDR3, as DNA: TGTGCCAGCTCAAATGGACAGGGCTCTGGAAACACCATATATTTT.

The chain combines TRBV4-2 with TRBJ1-2; D perhaps matches TRBD1 (6 bases). With 5 bases removed from V and 0 bases from J, the gap between germline ends came to 16 bases. This CDR3 spans 16 amino acids. Germline CDR1 and CDR2: LGHNA and YNFKEQ. CDR3 sequence: CASSSQTGTTNYGYTF. The CDR3 DNA follows: TGTGCCAGCAGCAGCCAAACAGGGACGACTAACTATGGCTACACCTTC.

The V gene is TRBV28, the J gene TRBJ1-5; 8 bases are shared with TRBD1. J lost 7 bases, V lost 2 bases, and 4 bases had no gene match. This CDR3 comprises 14 residues. CDR1 MDHEN and CDR2 SYDVKM come from the germline V gene. The CDR3 loop reads CASSLGQGDQPQHF. The CDR3, as DNA: TGTGCCAGCAGTTTAGGACAGGGAGACCAGCCCCAGCATTTT.

This chain uses TRBV6-2 or TRBV6-3 with TRBJ1-3; D unclear. The CDR3 runs to 15 residues. The germline V gene has CDR1 MNHEY and CDR2 SVGEGT. Trimming cost V 2 bases and J 0 bases, with 8 bases left between them. Here the CDR3 reads CASSYESLSGNTIYF. As DNA, the CDR3 is TGTGCCAGCAGTTACGAGTCACTCTCTGGAAACACCATATATTTT.

V usage is TRBV24-1 and J usage is TRBJ1-3; D gene unclear. Germline V CDR1 and CDR2: KGHDR, SFDVKD. Trimming removed 4 bases at V and 0 bases at J, with 18 bases between. The CDR3 totals 18 residues. CDR3 in DNA: TGTGCCACCAGTGACCACGGGAGTAGTGGGAGCTCTGGAAACACCATATATTTT. Translated, it gives CATSDHGSSGSSGNTIYF.

V gene TRBV4-1 combines with J gene TRBJ2-3; D may be TRBD2 (5 bases). Trimming left V 2 bases short and J 0 bases short, with 18 bases between. The CDR3 loop spans 18 amino acids. Per the germline V gene, CDR1 is MGHRA and CDR2 is YSYEKL. CDR3 sequence reads: CASSQRPPIEGSTDTQYF. CDR3 DNA sequence: TGCGCCAGCAGCCAAAGGCCCCCCATCGAGGGCAGCACAGATACGCAGTATTTT.

This chain links TRBV6-2 or TRBV6-3 with TRBJ2-4; D remains unclear. The germline V gene has CDR1 MNHEY and CDR2 SVGEGT. The CDR3 consists of 12 residues. Trimming removed 2 bases from V and 9 bases from J, with 8 bases in between. The CDR3 here is CASSYGTGIQYF. The CDR3, as DNA: TGTGCCAGCAGTTACGGCACGGGCATTCAGTACTTC.

This clone was counted between two and nine times. V usage is TRBV28 and J usage is TRBJ1-1; D perhaps matches TRBD1 (5 bases). This CDR3 is 14 amino acids long. Germline values: CDR1 MDHEN, CDR2 SYDVKM. V was shortened by 3 bases and J by 7 bases, with 15 bases between the two germline ends. The CDR3 spells CASSFSGSQFEAFF. In nucleotides, the CDR3 is TGTGCCAGCAGTTTCTCAGGGTCCCAATTTGAAGCTTTCTTT.

The chain links TRBV18 to TRBJ2-7, with TRBD2 matching over 12 bases. The CDR3 sequence is 15 residues long. After removal of 3 bases from V and 5 bases from J, the junction contained 5 bases not matched to a gene. Germline V gene data show CDR1 as KGHSH and CDR2 as LQKENI. The CDR3 region is CASSPLTSGSHEQYF. DNA of the CDR3: TGTGCCAGCTCACCGTTGACTAGCGGGAGCCACGAGCAGTACTTC.

This clone has only a few counts. This rearrangement joins TRBV2 to TRBJ2-1; 11 nucleotides align to TRBD1. CDR3 length: 15 residues. Germline CDR1 reads SNHLY; CDR2 reads FYNNEI. V shed 4 bases and J 4 bases; nucleotides not matched to a gene: 3. CDR3 coding DNA: TGTGCCAGCAGTGGGGGGACAGGGGGATACAATGAGCAGTTCTTC. Residues: CASSGGTGGYNEQFF.

The V gene is TRBV29-1, the J gene TRBJ2-7; 10 nucleotides agree with TRBD2. Germline-derived CDR1 and CDR2 are SQVTM and ANQGSEA. Trimming at V came to 6 bases and at J to 0 bases, leaving 2 bases not matched to a gene. The length of the CDR3 is 13 residues. The CDR3 is CSVGLASSYEQYF. As DNA, the CDR3 is TGCAGCGTGGGACTAGCGTCCTCCTACGAGCAGTACTTC.

This rearrangement joins TRBV12-3 or TRBV12-4 to TRBJ1-1; no firm D call. V was trimmed by 6 bases and J by 8 bases, leaving 13 bases between them. This CDR3 region has 12 residues. CDR3 bases: TGTGCCAGCAGCCCACATAGAGGGGAAGCTTTCTTT. Protein: CASSPHRGEAFF.

V is TRBV5-1 and J is TRBJ2-3; D gene ambiguous. CDR1 is SGHRS and CDR2 is YFSETQ in the germline V gene. There are 15 residues in the CDR3. The V end was cut by 0 bases, the J end by 2 bases, with 10 bases between. CDR3 DNA: TGCGCCAGCAGCTTGGGCGTATCCCCCACAGATACGCAGTATTTT. Translating it yields CASSLGVSPTDTQYF.

The sample holds a few counts of this clone. The chain recombines TRBV4-2 with TRBJ2-1; TRBD2 might be the D (5 bases). V lost 1 base and J lost 7, with 11 bases in between. This CDR3 spans 14 amino acids. Germline CDR1 reads LGHNA; CDR2 reads YNFKEQ. CDR3 in amino acids: CASSQGRGINEQFF. The DNA of the CDR3 is TGTGCCAGCAGCCAAGGTCGAGGGATTAATGAGCAGTTCTTC.

This clone has a single count. The rearrangement links TRBV5-1 to TRBJ2-5, with D perhaps matching TRBD2 (6 bases). Looked up from germline, CDR1 is SGHRS and CDR2 is YFSETQ. The length of the CDR3 is 15 residues. Trimming pared 3 bases from V and 2 bases from J, leaving 14 bases between. The CDR3 DNA reads TGCGCCAGCAGCTGGGGGACTGCCATACAAGAGACCCAGTACTTC. Amino acid sequence: CASSWGTAIQETQYF.

This chain links TRBV11-2 with TRBJ2-7; TRBD1 aligns across 10 bases. The trim removed 2 bases at V and 7 bases at J, leaving 14 bases unmatched. This CDR3 is built from 17 residues. In germline, CDR1 is SGHAT, CDR2 FQNNGV. The CDR3 nucleotides read TGTGCCAGCAGCTTACCCCCTAACCGGGACAGGGGTCCAGAGCAGTACTTC. Amino acids: CASSLPPNRDRGPEQYF.

This clone was picked up a small number of times. The chain has TRBV10-2 and TRBJ2-7; TRBD1 might be the D (6 bases). The V gene's germline CDR1 is WSHSY and CDR2 SAAADI. Deletions cut 10 bases from V and 3 bases from J, with 16 bases between. This CDR3 is 13 amino acids long. The CDR3 is CAIRGRGSYEQYF. Written as DNA, the CDR3 is TGCGCCATCAGGGGAAGGGGAAGCTACGAGCAGTACTTC.